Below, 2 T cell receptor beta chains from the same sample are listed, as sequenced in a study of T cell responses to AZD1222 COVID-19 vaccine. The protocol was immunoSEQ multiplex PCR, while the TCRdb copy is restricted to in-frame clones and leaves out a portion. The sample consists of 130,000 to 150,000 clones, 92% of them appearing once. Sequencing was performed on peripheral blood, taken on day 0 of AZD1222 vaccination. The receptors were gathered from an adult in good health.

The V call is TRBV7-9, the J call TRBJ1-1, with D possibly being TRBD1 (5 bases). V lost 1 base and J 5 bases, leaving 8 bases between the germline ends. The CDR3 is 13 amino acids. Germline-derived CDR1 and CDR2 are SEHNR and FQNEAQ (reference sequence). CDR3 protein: CASSLVWGTEAFF. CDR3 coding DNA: TGTGCCAGCAGCTTAGTATGGGGGACTGAAGCTTTCTTT.

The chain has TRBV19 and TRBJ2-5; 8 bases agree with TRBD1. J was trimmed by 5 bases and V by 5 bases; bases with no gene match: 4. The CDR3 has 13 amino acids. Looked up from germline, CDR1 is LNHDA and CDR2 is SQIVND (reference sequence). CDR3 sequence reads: CASSANRGETQYF. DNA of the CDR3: TGTGCCAGTAGTGCAAACAGGGGGGAGACCCAGTACTTC.